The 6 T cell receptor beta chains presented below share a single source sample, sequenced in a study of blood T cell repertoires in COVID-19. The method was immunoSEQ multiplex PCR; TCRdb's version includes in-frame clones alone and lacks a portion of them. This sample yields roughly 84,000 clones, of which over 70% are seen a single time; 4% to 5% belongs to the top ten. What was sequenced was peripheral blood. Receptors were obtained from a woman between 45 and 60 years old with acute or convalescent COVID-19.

The CDR3: CASSPAGTPKGQPQHF. The CDR3 nucleotides read TGTGCCAGCAGTCCCGCCGGGACTCCTAAGGGGCAGCCCCAGCATTTT. This rearrangement joins TRBV28 to TRBJ1-5, with D perhaps matching TRBD1 (5 bases). The CDR3 has 16 amino acids. The germline V and J ends were trimmed by 5 bases and 7 bases, with 21 bases remaining between them. Germline CDR1 and CDR2: MDHEN and SYDVKM.

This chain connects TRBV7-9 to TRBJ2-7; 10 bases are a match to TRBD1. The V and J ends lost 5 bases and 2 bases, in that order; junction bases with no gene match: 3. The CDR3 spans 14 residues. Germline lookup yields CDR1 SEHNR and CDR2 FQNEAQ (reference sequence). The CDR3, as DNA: TGTGCCAGCAGCATCGGACAGGGGGCCTACGAGCAGTACTTC. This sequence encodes CASSIGQGAYEQYF.

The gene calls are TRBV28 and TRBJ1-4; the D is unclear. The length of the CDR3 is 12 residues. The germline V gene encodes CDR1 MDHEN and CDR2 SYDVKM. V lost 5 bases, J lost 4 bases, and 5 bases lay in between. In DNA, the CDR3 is TGTGCCAGCAGTCTAAATAATGAAAAACTGTTTTTT. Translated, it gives CASSLNNEKLFF.

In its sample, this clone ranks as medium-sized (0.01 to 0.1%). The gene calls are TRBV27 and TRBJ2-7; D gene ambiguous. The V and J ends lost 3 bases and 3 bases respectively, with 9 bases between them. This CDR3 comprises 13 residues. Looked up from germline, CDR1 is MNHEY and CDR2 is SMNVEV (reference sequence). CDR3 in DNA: TGTGCCAGCAGTTTCCCCCCCTACTACGAGCAGTACTTC. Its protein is CASSFPPYYEQYF.

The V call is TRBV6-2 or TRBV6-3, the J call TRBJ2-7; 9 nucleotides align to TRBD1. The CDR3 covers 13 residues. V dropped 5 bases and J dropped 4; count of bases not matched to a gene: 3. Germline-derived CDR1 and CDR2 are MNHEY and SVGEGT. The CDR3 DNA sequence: TGTGCCAGCAGTGGGGACAGGGAGTACGAGCAGTACTTC. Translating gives CASSGDREYEQYF.

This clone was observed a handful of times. CDR3 DNA sequence: TGTGCCTGGAGCCGGGATTATCGGAACACCATATATTTT. Protein: CAWSRDYRNTIYF. V usage is TRBV30 and J usage is TRBJ1-3, with unresolved D. The V end lost 3 bases, the J end lost 7 bases, and 13 bases lay between the germline ends. From germline, CDR1 is GTSNPN and CDR2 SVGIG (reference sequence). The CDR3 extends over 13 amino acids.